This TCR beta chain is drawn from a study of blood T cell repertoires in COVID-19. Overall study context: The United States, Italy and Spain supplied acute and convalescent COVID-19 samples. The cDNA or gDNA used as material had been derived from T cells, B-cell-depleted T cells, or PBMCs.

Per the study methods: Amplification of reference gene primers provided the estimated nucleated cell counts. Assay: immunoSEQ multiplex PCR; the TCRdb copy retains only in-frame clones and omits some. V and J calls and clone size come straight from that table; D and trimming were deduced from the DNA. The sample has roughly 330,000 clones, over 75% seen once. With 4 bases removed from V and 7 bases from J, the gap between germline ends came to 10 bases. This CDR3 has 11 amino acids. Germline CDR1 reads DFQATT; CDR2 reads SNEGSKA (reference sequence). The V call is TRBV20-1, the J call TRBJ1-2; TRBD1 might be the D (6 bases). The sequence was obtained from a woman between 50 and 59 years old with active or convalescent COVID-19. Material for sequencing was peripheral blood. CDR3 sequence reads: CSAISDSGYTF. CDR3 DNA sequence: TGCAGTGCTATCTCGGACAGTGGCTACACCTTC.